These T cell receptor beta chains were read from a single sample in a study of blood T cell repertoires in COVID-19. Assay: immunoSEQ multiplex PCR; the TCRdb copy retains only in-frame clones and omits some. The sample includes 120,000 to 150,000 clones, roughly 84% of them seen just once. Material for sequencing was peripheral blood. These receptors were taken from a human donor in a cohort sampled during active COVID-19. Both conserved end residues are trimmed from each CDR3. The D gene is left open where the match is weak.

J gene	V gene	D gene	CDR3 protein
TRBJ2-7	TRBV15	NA	ATSREIQASYEQY
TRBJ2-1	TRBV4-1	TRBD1	ASSLGQGEFNEQF
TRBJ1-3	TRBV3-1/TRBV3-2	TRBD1	ASSSGQTNTIY
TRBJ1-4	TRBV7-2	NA	ASSTHRVPDEKLF
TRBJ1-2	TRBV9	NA	ASSSRVNGYT
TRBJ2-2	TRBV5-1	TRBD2	ASSSGGRNTGELF
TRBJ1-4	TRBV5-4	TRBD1	ASSFRTGGSEKLF
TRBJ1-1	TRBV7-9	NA	ASSAKQGPWNTEAF
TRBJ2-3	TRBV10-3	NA	AISEPARDTQY
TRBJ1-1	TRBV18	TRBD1	ASSPGQKNTEAF
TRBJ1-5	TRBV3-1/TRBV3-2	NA	ASSQQGRENQPQH
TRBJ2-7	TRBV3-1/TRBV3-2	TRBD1	ASSLKRGQGGEQY
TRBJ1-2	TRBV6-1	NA	ASSDLGNYGYT
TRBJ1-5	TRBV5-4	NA	ASSQGSNQPQH
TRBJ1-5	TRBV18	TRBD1	ASTKQPTGGVNQPQH
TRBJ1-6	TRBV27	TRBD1	ASSPRTGYNSPLH
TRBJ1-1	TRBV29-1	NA	SAIGTNENTEAF
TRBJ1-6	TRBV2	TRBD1	ASSEQGARNSPLH
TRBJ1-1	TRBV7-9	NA	ASSLSPSGTEAF
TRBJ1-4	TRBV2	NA	ASSEVGQSVEKLF
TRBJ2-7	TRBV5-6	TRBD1	ASSLADRVDEQY
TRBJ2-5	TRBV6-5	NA	ASSYSGTRKPSQY